A single sample gave rise to the 26 T cell receptor beta chains below, sequenced in a study of cytomegalovirus exposure and HLA in healthy donors. It was with 60 Vbeta and 13 Jbeta primers that the PCR ran. Using immunoSEQ multiplex PCR, the repertoire was profiled, and TCRdb retains in-frame clones only, with some absent. The data contain 170,000 or so clones, 77% of them singletons. The material sequenced was PBMCs. These receptors originate from a woman in her 30s in good health and CMV-seronegative.

V gene TRBV2 combines with J gene TRBJ1-2, with D maybe TRBD1 (6 bases). V was cut by 0 bases and J by 4 bases, with 12 bases left in between. The CDR3 extends over 15 amino acids. Germline loops: CDR1 SNHLY, CDR2 FYNNEI. The CDR3 is CASSEAYPGVYGYTF. CDR3 bases: TGTGCCAGCAGTGAAGCGTATCCAGGGGTCTATGGCTACACCTTC.

This clone was picked up a small number of times. CDR3 sequence (DNA): TGTGCCAGTGAAGGACACCGGAACACTGAAGCTTTCTTT. Translation: CASEGHRNTEAFF. The genes are TRBV2 and TRBJ1-1; possibly TRBD1 for D (5 bases). This CDR3 is built from 13 residues. The ends were cut back, 9 bases at V and 1 base at J, with 12 bases in the middle. CDR1 and CDR2 (germline): SNHLY, FYNNEI.

V and J are TRBV23-1 and TRBJ2-3, with 8 bases fitting TRBD1. TRBV23-1 is noted as an ORF with a role that remains uncertain. The trim removed 2 bases at V and 6 bases at J, leaving 13 bases unmatched. There are 17 residues in the CDR3. The DNA for the CDR3 is TGCGCCAGCAGTCAAGATAACAGGGGGGACATCGAGGATACGCAGTATTTT. Its protein product is CASSQDNRGDIEDTQYF.

Worth noting for this clone: The germline gene is not matched at one end of the junction; a read error may be the cause. The chain recombines TRBV5-1 with TRBJ2-5, with 7 bases aligning to TRBD2. Germline CDR1 is SGHRS and CDR2 is YFSETQ. The CDR3 covers 13 residues. The CDR3 reads CASRGSGKEAQYF. CDR3 nucleotides: TGCGCCAGCCGGGGAAGCGGGAAAGAGGCCCAGTACTTC.

The chain uses TRBV27 and TRBJ2-5; 10 bases agree with TRBD2. Germline loops: CDR1 MNHEY, CDR2 SMNVEV (reference sequence). The CDR3 length is 16 residues. V shed 6 bases and J 5 bases; nucleotides not matched to a gene: 12. CDR3 nucleotides: TGTGCCAGCAGGGAGCTAGCGGGAGCCCCCTGGGAGACCCAGTACTTC. Translating it yields CASRELAGAPWETQYF.

The chain is built from TRBV5-5 and TRBJ2-1, with TRBD2 identical over 8 bases. Unmatched junction bases numbered 18, after V lost 5 bases and J lost 5 bases. Germline V gene sequence: CDR1 SGHKS, CDR2 YYEKEE (reference sequence). The CDR3 is 18 amino acids. The CDR3 nucleotides read TGTGCCAGCAGGCGTGTGGGACTGAGCGGGAGACACAACAATGAGCAGTTCTTC. Its protein product is CASRRVGLSGRHNNEQFF.

The CDR3 region is CASSLGEGQIAGYTF. In DNA form, the CDR3 reads TGTGCCAGCAGCTTAGGAGAGGGACAGATCGCTGGCTACACCTTC. J is TRBJ1-2 and V is TRBV7-9, with 7 bases identical to TRBD1. Germline V gene lookup returns CDR1 SEHNR and CDR2 FQNEAQ (reference sequence). The J segment lost 7 bases and the V segment lost 1 base, leaving 9 bases of the junction unmatched. The CDR3 is 15 amino acids.

This sequence joins TRBV27 and TRBJ2-3, with 7 bases identical to TRBD1. CDR3 length: 15 residues. Germline-derived CDR1 and CDR2 are MNHEY and SMNVEV (reference sequence). Germline trimming cut 2 bases from V and 2 bases from J; bases unmatched to any gene: 4. The CDR3 DNA reads TGTGCCAGCAGTTTAAAGGGGGCCGACACAGATACGCAGTATTTT. Residues: CASSLKGADTDTQYF.

V usage is TRBV5-4 and J usage is TRBJ2-2; maybe TRBD2 (5 bases). The CDR3 sequence is 17 residues long. Germline CDR1 SGHNT, CDR2 YYREEE (reference sequence). V lost 0 bases, J lost 2 bases, and 14 bases lay in between. CDR3 sequence: CASSLVAGLPNTGELFF. CDR3 DNA: TGTGCCAGCAGCTTGGTGGCGGGTCTCCCCAACACCGGGGAGCTGTTTTTT. The full variable domain, completed using reference TRBV5-4 and TRBJ2-2, is ETGVTQSPTHLIKTRGQQVTLRCSSQSGHNTVSWYQQALGQGPQFIFQYYREEENGRGNFPPRFSGLQFPNYSSELNVNALELDDSALYLCASSLVAGLPNTGELFFGEGSRLTVL.

V gene TRBV28 combines with J gene TRBJ2-3, with 10 bases aligning to TRBD2. This CDR3 has 16 amino acids. Losses at the gene ends were 5 bases for V and 3 bases for J; bases not matched to a gene: 8. Germline V gene sequence: CDR1 MDHEN, CDR2 SYDVKM. CDR3 nucleotide sequence: TGTGCCAGCAGTCCATGGAGCGGGAGGGAGACAGATACGCAGTATTTT. Its protein is CASSPWSGRETDTQYF. The full variable domain, in which reference TRBV28 and TRBJ2-3 provide the parts outside the CDR3, is DVKVTQSSRYLVKRTGEKVFLECVQDMDHENMFWYRQDPGLGLRLIYFSYDVKMKEKGDIPEGYSVSREKKERFSLILESASTNQTSMYLCASSPWSGRETDTQYFGPGTRLTVL.

The chain combines TRBV7-7 with TRBJ2-5; D perhaps matches TRBD2 (6 bases). The CDR3 sequence is 16 residues long. From germline, CDR1 is SSHAT and CDR2 FNYEAQ (reference sequence). With 4 bases removed from V and 2 bases from J, the gap between germline ends came to 17 bases. CDR3 residues: CASSSHTRGGQETQYF. CDR3 in DNA: TGTGCCAGCAGCTCCCACACACGGGGAGGTCAAGAGACCCAGTACTTC.

The chain recombines TRBV7-4 with TRBJ2-7, with D possibly matching TRBD2 (6 bases). The V end lost 0 bases, the J end lost 5 bases, and 14 bases lay between the germline ends. The germline gives CDR1 SGHVT, CDR2 SQSDAQ. The CDR3 loop spans 15 amino acids. CDR3 sequence reads: CASSLAGEAPHEQYF. CDR3 bases: TGTGCCAGCAGCTTAGCGGGGGAGGCGCCCCACGAGCAGTACTTC. Variable domain in full (rest from reference TRBV7-4 and TRBJ2-7): GAGVSQSPRYKVAKRGRDVALRCDSISGHVTLYWYRQTLGQGSEVLTYSQSDAQRDKSGRPSGRFSAERPERSVSTLKIQRTEQGDSAVYLCASSLAGEAPHEQYFGPGTRLTVT.

This sequence joins TRBV30 and TRBJ2-5; 9 bases align to TRBD2. Matching the DNA end better, TRBJ2-7 makes the J call doubtful. Germline V gives CDR1 GTSNPN, CDR2 SVGIG (reference sequence). The CDR3 loop spans 16 amino acids. The CDR3 protein is CAWSGYSGSWSYEQYF. CDR3 coding DNA: TGTGCCTGGAGTGGCTATAGCGGGAGTTGGTCCTACGAGCAGTACTTC.

The rearrangement joins TRBV6-1 to TRBJ1-1, with D possibly TRBD1 on 6 matching bases. Trimming stripped 8 bases from V and 0 bases from J, with 13 bases between. The CDR3 consists of 14 residues. Germline assignment: CDR1 MNHNS and CDR2 SASEGT. In DNA form, the CDR3 reads TGTGCCAGCGCGGCAGGGGCCCTGAACACTGAAGCTTTCTTT. It yields the protein CASAAGALNTEAFF.

This chain uses TRBV2 with TRBJ1-2, with 11 bases that match TRBD1. The CDR3 sequence is 13 residues long. V shed 6 bases and J 7 bases; nucleotides not matched to a gene: 4. Per germline, CDR1 SNHLY and CDR2 FYNNEI. The CDR3 DNA follows: TGTGCCAGCAGAGTAGGGACAGGGGGTGGCTACACCTTC. Translation: CASRVGTGGGYTF.

The chain couples TRBV10-3 to TRBJ2-7; D is unresolved. Germline assignment: CDR1 ENHRY and CDR2 SYGVKD. The ends were cut back, 7 bases at V and 2 bases at J, with 12 bases in the middle. The CDR3 sequence is 13 residues long. The CDR3 DNA sequence: TGTGCCATCATGGCGACTTTAACCTACGAGCAGTACTTC. It encodes CAIMATLTYEQYF.

The chain joins TRBV7-2 to TRBJ2-2, with 8 bases fitting TRBD1. J gave up 3 bases and V 1 base, and 4 bases lay outside the gene matches. In germline, CDR1 is SGHTA, CDR2 FQGNSA. The CDR3 totals 16 residues. The DNA of the CDR3 is TGTGCCAGCAGCTTAGGATACAGGGGGTACACCGGGGAGCTGTTTTTT. Amino acid sequence: CASSLGYRGYTGELFF.

V is TRBV5-1 and J is TRBJ2-1; 8 bases agree with TRBD2. Germline loops: CDR1 SGHRS, CDR2 YFSETQ. The length of the CDR3 is 15 residues. J lost 7 bases, V lost 0 bases, and 6 bases had no gene match. The CDR3 DNA sequence: TGCGCCAGCAGCTTGGTGGCACTAGCGGTGAATGAGCAGTTCTTC. It yields the protein CASSLVALAVNEQFF.

This chain's CDR3 is CASSLSPGLAGGYTGELFF. CDR3 DNA: TGTGCCAGCAGCTTATCACCGGGACTAGCGGGAGGATACACCGGGGAGCTGTTTTTT. The V gene is TRBV7-6, the J gene TRBJ2-2, with 15 bases lining up with TRBD2. The CDR3 sequence is 19 residues long. Germline CDR1 is SGHVS and CDR2 is FNYEAQ. After removal of 2 bases from V and 3 bases from J, the junction contained 7 bases not matched to a gene.

This chain connects TRBV6-5 to TRBJ2-5; 7 bases match TRBD2. V trimming: 0 bases; J trimming: 1 base; junction bases outside the gene matches: 2. CDR3 length equals 15 residues. CDR1 MNHEY and CDR2 SVGAGI come from the germline V gene. The CDR3 region is CASSYSGGGQETQYF. The CDR3 DNA reads as TGTGCCAGCAGTTACTCGGGGGGGGGCCAAGAGACCCAGTACTTC.

The genes are TRBV19 and TRBJ2-7, with TRBD1 identical over 7 bases. V lost 3 bases and J lost 3; bases outside the gene matches: 8. The germline V gene encodes CDR1 LNHDA and CDR2 SQIVND (reference sequence). The CDR3 extends over 15 amino acids. CDR3 sequence: CASSMEGQDYYEQYF. The CDR3 DNA reads as TGTGCCAGTAGTATGGAAGGACAGGATTACTACGAGCAGTACTTC.

The chain has TRBV6-5 and TRBJ1-5; possible D gene TRBD1, 5 bases. The CDR3 is 14 residues long. The ends were cut back, 0 bases at V and 7 bases at J, with 10 bases in the middle. Germline V lookup: CDR1 MNHEY, CDR2 SVGAGI. CDR3 residues: CASSYSGVEQPQHF. The CDR3 nucleotides are TGTGCCAGCAGTTACTCAGGGGTGGAACAGCCCCAGCATTTT.

This clone was observed once. In DNA form, the CDR3 reads TGCGCCAGCAAGGGGTCGGGACACCTCACCGGGGAGCTGTTTTTT. Encoded protein: CASKGSGHLTGELFF. The gene calls are TRBV5-1 and TRBJ2-2, with a tentative D call TRBD1 (6 bases). The CDR3 contains 15 residues. Germline V gives CDR1 SGHRS, CDR2 YFSETQ. The V end was cut by 6 bases, the J end by 4 bases, with 16 bases between. Full variable domain (remainder filled in from reference TRBV5-1 and TRBJ2-2): KAGVTQTPRYLIKTRGQQVTLSCSPISGHRSVSWYQQTPGQGLQFLFEYFSETQRNKGNFPGRFSGRQFSNSRSEMNVSTLELGDSALYLCASKGSGHLTGELFFGEGSRLTVL.

The V gene is TRBV19, the J gene TRBJ2-3; 11 bases align to TRBD2. The CDR3 sequence is 17 residues long. Germline V gene data show CDR1 as LNHDA and CDR2 as SQIVND (reference sequence). The V and J ends lost 3 bases and 2 bases, in that order; junction bases with no gene match: 7. The CDR3 loop is CASSIRASGGFTDTQYF. In nucleotides, the CDR3 is TGTGCCAGTAGTATTCGGGCTAGCGGGGGGTTCACAGATACGCAGTATTTT. Full variable domain (rest looked up from reference TRBV19 and TRBJ2-3): DGGITQSPKYLFRKEGQNVTLSCEQNLNHDAMYWYRQDPGQGLRLIYYSQIVNDFQKGDIAEGYSVSREKKESFPLTVTSAQKNPTAFYLCASSIRASGGFTDTQYFGPGTRLTVL.

The rearrangement joins TRBV9 to TRBJ2-5; D uncertain. Germline V lookup: CDR1 SGDLS, CDR2 YYNGEE. Trimming pared 4 bases from V and 5 bases from J, leaving 18 bases between. This CDR3 spans 15 amino acids. CDR3 region: CASSPRPARRETQYF. The CDR3 DNA follows: TGTGCCAGCAGCCCTCGCCCGGCTAGGCGGGAGACCCAGTACTTC.

The V gene is TRBV9, the J gene TRBJ2-3, with D unclear. V was trimmed by 3 bases and J by 6 bases, leaving 17 bases between them. Germline V gives CDR1 SGDLS, CDR2 YYNGEE. The CDR3 totals 15 residues. This CDR3 is CASSAYPSGPDTQYF. For the CDR3, the DNA is TGTGCCAGCAGCGCCTATCCCTCGGGTCCCGATACGCAGTATTTT.